This TCR beta chain was identified in a study of OX40 agonist ivuxolimab in advanced cancers. About the full investigation: The costimulatory receptor OX40 (CD134) was targeted by ivuxolimab, a fully human IgG2 agonistic monoclonal antibody. Peripheral TCRbeta sequencing aimed to test whether ivuxolimab altered TCR sequence diversity and caused clonal T-cell expansion. Prior anti-PD-1, anti-PD-L1 or anti-CTLA-4 therapy was permitted, and checkpoint inhibitors had been received by about 36% of dose-escalation patients. A male proportion of 82.7% and a mean age of approximately 61 years, ranging from about 20 to 80, were recorded for the dose-escalation cohort. Intravenous ivuxolimab was administered to patients every 2 weeks at six dose levels: 0.01, 0.1, 0.3, 1.5, 3 and 10 mg/kg. The paper covers the monotherapy dose-escalation part of the phase I ivuxolimab trial, which included N ≈ 57 patients. Three dose-escalation patients achieved partial responses, one with hepatocellular carcinoma and two with cutaneous melanoma. Among the roughly 50 dose-escalation patients, some 20 had hepatocellular carcinoma, approximately 15 melanoma, 9 renal cell carcinoma and 9 head and neck cancer. Beyond this particular receptor, the publication reports: On average, CD8+ T cells showed more expanded clones than CD4+ T cells after ivuxolimab. At doses of 0.1 to 3.0 mg/kg, clonal expansion of both CD4+ and CD8+ blood T cells was observed from baseline to week 6. Low levels of normalized T-cell clonal expansion were also seen in some patients who did not respond. Antigen specificity was not determined for the clonally expanded peripheral T cells. In partial responders in the 0.1-3.0 mg/kg groups, normalized peripheral clonal expansion was found to be among the lowest, especially among CD8+ T cells.

Patients with a history of autoimmune disease or receiving systemic immunosuppression were excluded from the trial. Peripheral blood for TCR sequencing was collected from all dose cohorts at baseline, on cycle 4 day 1, and on cycle 7 day 1. The samples were taken from a phase I, first-in-human, multicenter, open-label dose-escalation trial of ivuxolimab. The trial enrolled adults with locally advanced or metastatic head and neck squamous cell, hepatocellular, melanoma or renal cell carcinoma. Before TCR sequencing, CD4+ T cells and CD8+ T cells were sorted from peripheral blood as separate populations. Genomic DNA was extracted from sorted cells for sequencing of the TCRbeta CDR3 region. The immunoSEQ Assay was used to sequence the TCRbeta CDR3 regions. The immuneACCESS repertoire file appears here via TCRdb, limited to in-frame rearrangements. These files lack a portion of the clones; in checked studies, under half of the deficit traces to unresolved V genes, and the cause of the others is not known. Recorded for this sample are roughly 90,000 clones; approximately 91% of them occurred a single time. Under 0.35% of the sample is held by the ten biggest clonotypes.

The table lists this clone with a count of one. Its antigen remains unidentified. It has no much larger one-base neighbor in the sample; base qualities were not kept. The CDR3 measures 16 amino acids from cysteine to phenylalanine. Of all the DNA, just the CDR3 is kept, 48 bases in frame from base 1. CDR1 and CDR2, per the germline V gene, are SGHRS and YFSETQ. V lost 1 base and J lost 1 base; the stretch between them is 12 bases long. Specimen: CD4+ or CD8+ T cells sorted from blood, collected in a trial of the OX40 agonist ivuxolimab. The TCR comes from an adult with an advanced solid tumor such as melanoma, head and neck, liver or kidney cancer. The chain was built from TRBV5-1 and TRBJ1-3; TRBD1 is a weak D gene call, 6 bases matching. The nucleotide sequence reads as follows: TGCGCCAGCAGCTTGACACAGGGAGGATCTGGAAACACCATATATTTT. It codes for CASSLTQGGSGNTIYF.